What follows are 10 T cell receptor beta chains derived from one specimen sequenced in a study of T-cell reconstitution after alpha-beta-depleted transplantation in children. Unique molecular identifiers were used to barcode this TCRbeta library. TCRdb reprocessed the PCR reads with MiXCR, giving one entry per CDR3 protein. Here the sample spans about 110,000 distinct CDR3 sequences, 10% being singletons. Sequencing was performed on PBMCs, taken before TCRalphabeta/CD19-depleted stem cell transplant. The receptors come from a boy between 2 and 10 years old with acute lymphoblastic leukemia, due to receive a stem cell transplant.

Only a few counts were recorded for this clonotype. The rearrangement uses TRBV6-1 and TRBJ2-3, with 7 positions matching TRBD2. The CDR3 runs to 17 residues. Germline V CDR1 and CDR2: MNHNS, SASEGT. V dropped 3 bases and J dropped 2; count of bases not matched to a gene: 11. The CDR3 DNA reads TGTGCCAGCAGTGATAACCGGAGTAGCGGGCCCACAGATACGCAGTATTTT. It is translated as CASSDNRSSGPTDTQYF.

This clonotype was detected many times. The V and J genes are TRBV20-1 and TRBJ2-5, with 7 bases lining up with TRBD2. V was clipped by 5 bases and J by 1 base; unmatched bases: 4. The CDR3 loop spans 13 amino acids. Germline V gene lookup returns CDR1 DFQATT and CDR2 SNEGSKA (reference sequence). Here the CDR3 DNA reads TGCAGTGCTGGGGGACTATTCCAAGAGACCCAGTACTTC. It specifies CSAGGLFQETQYF.

This sequence joins TRBV3-1 and TRBJ2-1, with 11 bases identical to TRBD2. The V and J ends lost 5 bases and 10 bases, in that order; junction bases with no gene match: 10. Germline-derived CDR1 and CDR2 are LGHDT and YNNKEL (reference sequence). The CDR3 totals 15 residues. The CDR3 DNA follows: TGTGCCAGCAGCTTAGCGGGAGGGGGAGCCTTCGAGCAGTTCTTC. Translated: CASSLAGGGAFEQFF.

This clonotype was found a few times. V gene TRBV5-6 combines with J gene TRBJ2-7; D uncertain. Trimming took off 3 bases at V and 0 bases at J, with 19 bases between the two ends. Germline V gives CDR1 SGHDT, CDR2 YYEEEE. The CDR3 covers 17 residues. CDR3 sequence reads: CASSSIQQRISSYEQYF. DNA for the CDR3: TGTGCCAGCAGCTCAATACAACAGAGAATCAGCTCCTACGAGCAGTACTTC.

This clonotype was recorded at least ten times. The genes are TRBV11-2 and TRBJ2-1, with 14 bases lining up with TRBD2. CDR3 size: 15 residues. CDR1 is SGHAT and CDR2 is FQNNGV in the germline V gene. The V segment lost 3 bases and the J segment 10 bases; nucleotides outside the gene matches: 5. The CDR3 is CASSLGLAGEREQFF. The CDR3 coding sequence is TGTGCCAGCAGCTTGGGACTAGCGGGAGAACGAGAGCAGTTCTTC. The full variable domain, its missing parts supplied by reference TRBV11-2 and TRBJ2-1, is EAGVAQSPRYKIIEKRQSVAFWCNPISGHATLYWYQQILGQGPKLLIQFQNNGVVDDSQLPKDRFSAERLKGVDSTLKIQPAKLEDSAVYLCASSLGLAGEREQFFGPGTRLTVL.

About this clonotype: The germline gene is not matched at one end of the junction; a read error may be the cause. The V gene is TRBV11-2, the J gene TRBJ2-1, with D possibly matching TRBD2 (5 bases). Looked up from germline, CDR1 is SGHAT and CDR2 is FQNNGV. This CDR3 comprises 12 residues. The CDR3, as DNA: TGTGCCAACAGCGGTAGTTCTAATGAGCAGTTCTTC. This gives the protein CANSGSSNEQFF.

The chain combines TRBV3-1 with TRBJ2-1; a weak D match, TRBD2 (5 bases). The germline V gene has CDR1 LGHDT and CDR2 YNNKEL (reference sequence). CDR3 length equals 13 residues. V was trimmed by 4 bases and J by 9 bases, leaving 13 bases between them. CDR3 amino acids: CASSLRVRSEQFF. In DNA, the CDR3 is TGTGCCAGCAGCCTGAGGGTTCGGAGTGAGCAGTTCTTC.

This clonotype was seen a handful of times. The genes are TRBV3-1 and TRBJ1-1; a possible D gene is TRBD1 (5 bases). The germline V gene has CDR1 LGHDT and CDR2 YNNKEL (reference sequence). V was shortened by 4 bases and J by 4 bases, with 19 bases between the two germline ends. This CDR3 is built from 16 residues. The CDR3 sequence: CASSPRGRGPTTEAFF. CDR3 nucleotides: TGTGCCAGCAGCCCCCGAGGCCGGGGCCCAACCACTGAAGCTTTCTTT.

This clonotype was recorded many times. This sequence joins TRBV12-3 or TRBV12-4 and TRBJ2-2, with 11 bases identical to TRBD2. V lost 6 bases to trimming and J lost 0 bases; unmatched junction nucleotides: 0. This CDR3 has 15 amino acids. The CDR3 region has the DNA TGTGCCAGCAGGGGACTAGCGGCGAACACCGGGGAGCTGTTTTTT. Translating gives CASRGLAANTGELFF.

The sample holds one count of this clonotype. The genes are TRBV30 and TRBJ2-7; the D gene is possibly TRBD2 (7 bases). V was trimmed by 8 bases and J by 4 bases, leaving 15 bases between them. Per germline, CDR1 GTSNPN and CDR2 SVGIG (reference sequence). The CDR3 spans 12 residues. CDR3 DNA sequence: TGTGCCGTGCGGGGAGGGGGATACGAGCAGTACTTC. The encoded protein is CAVRGGGYEQYF.